The rows below give T cell receptor beta chains drawn from one sample of a study of cytomegalovirus exposure and HLA in healthy donors. Clones were sequenced by immunoSEQ multiplex PCR, and TCRdb holds only the in-frame ones, with some missing. The sample carries about 130,000 clones, roughly 80% recorded once. Specimen: PBMCs. These receptors all stem from a male donor in good health and CMV-seronegative. CDR3s include the opening cysteine and the closing phenylalanine or tryptophan. The D gene is left open where the match is weak. Clone size is shown for a subset of rows, as once, few, many or a class of expanded clone.

d_call | clone_size | j_call | v_call | cdr3_aa | cdr3_nt
- | - | TRBJ2-7 | TRBV2 | CASSEVTEQGPRGGQYF | TGTGCCAGCAGTGAAGTCACGGAACAGGGCCCCAGGGGTGGACAGTACTTC
TRBD1 | few | TRBJ2-1 | TRBV5-1 | CASTHRDRVWNEQFF | TGCGCCAGCACCCACCGGGACAGGGTTTGGAATGAGCAGTTCTTC
- | - | TRBJ2-2 | TRBV5-1 | CASSFERNTGELFF | TGCGCCAGCAGCTTTGAGCGGAACACCGGGGAGCTGTTTTTT
- | - | TRBJ2-1 | TRBV6-4 | CASSLTGEGNEQFF | TGTGCCAGCAGTCTAACGGGGGAAGGCAATGAGCAGTTCTTC
- | - | TRBJ2-7 | TRBV4-2 | CASSQETRGAGYEQYF | TGTGCCAGCAGCCAAGAGACTCGCGGGGCAGGGTACGAGCAGTACTTC
- | - | TRBJ1-2 | TRBV29-1 | CSVEIGGSHGYTF | TGCAGCGTTGAGATCGGGGGAAGTCATGGCTACACCTTC
- | - | TRBJ1-4 | TRBV5-1 | CASSFGTLNEKLFF | TGCGCCAGCAGCTTTGGGACATTAAATGAAAAACTGTTTTTT
- | - | TRBJ2-1 | TRBV29-1 | CSSGAGLANYNEQFF | TGCAGCTCTGGGGCGGGACTTGCGAACTACAATGAGCAGTTCTTC
TRBD1 | - | TRBJ2-3 | TRBV29-1 | CSVEGTGDVTDTQYF | TGCAGCGTTGAAGGGACAGGGGATGTGACAGATACGCAGTATTTT
- | - | TRBJ2-5 | TRBV6-1 | CASSERTAQETQYF | TGTGCCAGCAGTGAAAGGACTGCACAAGAGACCCAGTACTTC
- | once | TRBJ1-5 | TRBV18 | CASSQGLGSNQPQHF | TGTGCCAGCTCACAGGGACTTGGAAGCAATCAGCCCCAGCATTTT
- | - | TRBJ2-7 | TRBV27 | CASSPSNYEQYF | TGTGCCAGCAGTCCAAGCAACTACGAGCAGTACTTC
TRBD1 | - | TRBJ1-1 | TRBV6-5 | CASRNHRGVDTEAFF | TGTGCCAGCAGAAACCACAGGGGGGTGGACACTGAAGCTTTCTTT
TRBD1 | - | TRBJ1-2 | TRBV30 | CAWSPPGQGPLDGYTF | TGTGCCTGGAGTCCACCCGGACAGGGGCCCCTGGATGGCTACACCTTC